Below, 4 T cell receptor beta chains from the same sample are listed, as sequenced in a study of CD8 T cells in Susac syndrome. Random-hexamer reverse transcription was applied to roughly 0.5 to 1 ug RNA. TCRdb fed the immunoSEQ multiplex PCR reads into MiXCR, producing one record per CDR3 protein. The table records 150,000 or so distinct CDR3 sequences, around 95% of them present only once. Input material: CD4+ T cells from PBMCs. These receptors all come from a human donor in good health.

V usage is TRBV27 and J usage is TRBJ2-7, with 8 bases aligning to TRBD1. V shed 4 bases and J 6 bases; nucleotides not matched to a gene: 11. CDR1 is MNHEY, CDR2 SMNVEV, per germline (reference sequence). This CDR3 region has 15 residues. The DNA for the CDR3 is TGTGCCAGCAGTTACGGTTGGGGACAGGATGCCGAGCAGTACTTC. It specifies CASSYGWGQDAEQYF.

The chain has TRBV18 and TRBJ2-3; the D gene is possibly TRBD1 (6 bases). The CDR3 is 14 amino acids. With 4 bases removed from V and 4 bases from J, the gap between germline ends came to 12 bases. Germline lookup yields CDR1 KGHSH and CDR2 LQKENI. DNA for the CDR3: TGTGCCAGCTCACTCGGACAGAAGGCAGATACGCAGTATTTT. Translation: CASSLGQKADTQYF.

This clonotype was detected only once. This chain joins TRBV7-9 and TRBJ2-2, with 7 bases that match TRBD1. J gave up 1 base and V 5 bases, and 7 bases lay outside the gene matches. The V gene's germline CDR1 is SEHNR and CDR2 FQNEAQ (reference sequence). This CDR3 region has 16 residues. The CDR3 is CASSTAGTENTGELFF. CDR3 nucleotides: TGTGCCAGCAGCACCGCCGGGACAGAGAACACCGGGGAGCTGTTTTTT.

This sequence joins TRBV7-9 and TRBJ2-1; unclear D gene. The J call may be mistaken, given a closer DNA end match to TRBJ2-7. There are 14 residues in the CDR3. Germline V gene lookup returns CDR1 SEHNR and CDR2 FQNEAQ (reference sequence). CDR3 residues: CASSLAAATYEQYF. For the CDR3, the DNA is TGTGCCAGCAGCTTAGCGGCAGCCACCTACGAGCAGTACTTC.